Reported below is one T cell receptor beta chain. Trimming stripped 6 bases from V and 0 bases from J, with 15 bases between. The germline gives CDR1 SGHRS, CDR2 YFSETQ. CDR3 length: 15 residues. These data come from a study of OX40 agonist ivuxolimab in advanced cancers. The protocol was immunoSEQ multiplex PCR, while the TCRdb copy is restricted to in-frame clones and leaves out a portion. The profile shows some 76,000 clones, roughly 86% of them singletons. This rearrangement joins TRBV5-1 to TRBJ1-1; no reliable D call. The specimen was CD4+ or CD8+ T cells sorted from blood, collected in a trial of the OX40 agonist ivuxolimab. The clonotype was recovered from an adult with an advanced solid tumor such as melanoma, head and neck, liver or kidney cancer. CDR3 amino acids: CASTLIPGVNTEAFF. Written as DNA, the CDR3 is TGCGCCAGCACCCTGATTCCTGGGGTGAACACTGAAGCTTTCTTT. The full variable domain, its missing parts supplied by reference TRBV5-1 and TRBJ1-1, is KAGVTQTPRYLIKTRGQQVTLSCSPISGHRSVSWYQQTPGQGLQFLFEYFSETQRNKGNFPGRFSGRQFSNSRSEMNVSTLELGDSALYLCASTLIPGVNTEAFFGQGTRLTVV.